Listed below are T cell receptor beta chains from one sample, sequenced in a study of blood T cell repertoires in COVID-19. Clones were read by immunoSEQ multiplex PCR, and TCRdb kept only the in-frame ones, dropping some. The sample records 200,000 to 300,000 clones, approximately 86% being singletons. The sequenced sample was peripheral blood. The receptors were sampled from a man in his 60s who had recovered from COVID-19. CDR3s include the opening cysteine and the closing phenylalanine or tryptophan. Fields, in order: V gene, J gene, clone size, D gene, CDR3 DNA, CDR3 protein. D genes are given only for firm matches. Clone size is not always given. Where it is, it says once, few, many or a class for expanded clones.

>TRBV15|TRBJ2-7|.|.
TGTGCCACCAGCGGTAGTGGCAGGGAGGCCTACGAGCAGTACTTC
CATSGSGREAYEQYF
>TRBV3-1/TRBV3-2|TRBJ2-1|.|TRBD2
TGTGCCAGCAGCCGTAGCGGGGGATTTGGCAATGAGCAGTTCTTC
CASSRSGGFGNEQFF
>TRBV7-9|TRBJ2-3|.|.
TGTGCCAGCAGCGCAGGGGGGACAGATACGCAGTATTTT
CASSAGGTDTQYF
>TRBV5-1|TRBJ1-2|.|TRBD1
TGCGCCAGCAGCGCCCCGGACAGGGGAGGCTATGGCTACACCTTC
CASSAPDRGGYGYTF
>TRBV5-1|TRBJ2-1|.|.
TGCGCCAGCAGCAGTGAAGGGGGATCCTACAATGAGCAGTTCTTC
CASSSEGGSYNEQFF
>TRBV7-9|TRBJ1-1|.|TRBD1
TGTGCCAGCAGCCCCCAGACAGGGGGGAACACTGAAGCTTTCTTT
CASSPQTGGNTEAFF
>TRBV14|TRBJ2-2|.|.
TGTGCCAGCAGCCCGTATCGGAGCGCGAACACCGGGGAGCTGTTTTTT
CASSPYRSANTGELFF
>TRBV27|TRBJ1-1|.|.
TGTGCCAGCAGTTTAAGGGGGACCACTGAAGCTTTCTTT
CASSLRGTTEAFF
>TRBV19|TRBJ2-2|.|.
TGTGCCAGTAGTATGGGAGGTCGATACGACACCGGGGAGCTGTTTTTT
CASSMGGRYDTGELFF
>TRBV25-1|TRBJ1-2|.|TRBD1
TGTGCCAGCAGTCGACAGGGCTATGGCTACACCTTC
CASSRQGYGYTF
>TRBV24-1|TRBJ2-4|.|TRBD1
TGTGCCACCAGTGATTCCGCACAGGGGACCAAAAACATTCAGTACTTC
CATSDSAQGTKNIQYF
>TRBV10-3|TRBJ2-2|.|.
TGTGCCATCAGTCCCGCTGGCAGGGCCACCGGGGAGCTGTTTTTT
CAISPAGRATGELFF
>TRBV2|TRBJ2-4|.|TRBD2
TGTGCCAGCGGGACTAGCGGCCTAGCCAAAAACATTCAGTACTTC
CASGTSGLAKNIQYF
>TRBV12-5|TRBJ1-3|.|TRBD1
TGTGCTAGTGGTTGGGGACAGTTAGGAAACACCATATATTTT
CASGWGQLGNTIYF
>TRBV20-1|TRBJ1-1|.|.
TGCAGTGCTAGTCCCCAGGCGCCCCGGGCTTTCTTT
CSASPQAPRAFF
>TRBV4-1|TRBJ2-7|.|TRBD2
TGCGCCAGCAGTGTGACTAGCGCCTACGAGCAGTACTTC
CASSVTSAYEQYF
>TRBV7-2|TRBJ1-4|once|TRBD1
TGTGCCAGCAGCCCGGACAGGAATACTAATGAAAAACTGTTTTTT
CASSPDRNTNEKLFF
>TRBV19|TRBJ1-5|.|.
TGTGCCAGTAGTATAGAGGCAGGGCTGCCCCAGCATTTT
CASSIEAGLPQHF
>TRBV14|TRBJ1-1|.|.
TGTGCCAGCAGCCAAGTCAGGCCTCGGGGTATCACTGAAGCTTTCTTT
CASSQVRPRGITEAFF
>TRBV9|TRBJ2-4|.|TRBD2
TGTGCCAGCAGCGTAAGGGCTAGCGGGGGGGCCGGTCCAAACATTCAGTACTTC
CASSVRASGGAGPNIQYF
>TRBV10-3|TRBJ1-4|few|.
TGTGCCATCAGTGAGTCGGGCCCAACTAATGAAAAACTGTTTTTT
CAISESGPTNEKLFF
>TRBV3-1/TRBV3-2|TRBJ2-3|.|.
TGTGCCAGCAGCCAAGATGCCCAGACTAAGGATACGCAGTATTTT
CASSQDAQTKDTQYF
>TRBV12-5|TRBJ2-7|.|.
TGTGCTAGTGGTTTGTCCCAGTATTCCTACGAGCAGTACTTC
CASGLSQYSYEQYF